This T cell receptor beta chain came from a study of T-cell memory formation after mild COVID-19. Study overall: Clustering of TCRs was largely donor specific. The study's findings and limits: Clones which contracted sat mainly in CM and EM if CD4+, and in EMRA if CD8+. Unconfirmed was the SARS-CoV-2 specificity of second-wave clones that peaked on day 37. There were some responding clones in pre-infection memory, which suggested that cross-reactive memory had joined.

With regard to this clonotype: Its antigen is still unknown.

TCRdb fed the 5' RACE reads into MiXCR, producing one record per CDR3 protein. Of 350,000 to 450,000 distinct CDR3 sequences listed, 24% are singletons. The CDR3 has 13 residues. CDR1 and CDR2 (germline): MNHEY, SMNVEV (reference sequence). V lost 4 bases to trimming and J lost 0 bases, with 6 bases between them. The origin of this receptor is an adult woman who had mild COVID-19 (a few samples of this study predate the infection). Cell type and time point are not known. This chain uses TRBV27 with TRBJ1-1, with D unresolved. Sequencing input: PBMCs or a T cell subset sorted from them (not recorded which). The CDR3 DNA sequence: TGTGCCAGCAGTTATAAGTTGAACACTGAAGCTTTCTTT. This gives the protein CASSYKLNTEAFF.